The rows below give T cell receptor beta chains drawn from one sample of a study of monozygotic twins with cystic fibrosis. Data came from immunoSEQ multiplex PCR; TCRdb stores just in-frame clones and leaves some out. The sample contains over 30,000 clones, about nine tenths of which appear only once. Material for sequencing was blood. The origin of the receptors is a boy aged 2-9 years with cystic fibrosis. The CDR3 runs from the conserved cysteine through the conserved F or W. D genes are given only for firm matches. Rows may omit the clone size; those that give it use once, few, many or a size class.

>13|TRBV9|-|-|TRBJ1-3
CASSDSVGDTIYF
TGTGCCAGCAGTGACAGTGTTGGAGACACCATATATTTT
>16|TRBV5-6|-|-|TRBJ1-5
CASSLGRLGGNQPQHF
TGTGCCAGCAGCTTGGGGCGGTTGGGTGGCAATCAGCCCCAGCATTTT
>15|TRBV5-1|-|TRBD2|TRBJ2-5
CASSYTSGGAETQYF
TGCGCCAGCAGCTATACTAGCGGGGGGGCTGAGACCCAGTACTTC
>16|TRBV5-1|-|TRBD1|TRBJ1-1
CASSPIFGTGNTEAFF
TGCGCCAGCAGCCCAATTTTTGGGACAGGGAACACTGAAGCTTTCTTT
>15|TRBV5-5|-|-|TRBJ2-5
CASSPDGGGQETQYF
TGTGCCAGCAGCCCGGACGGGGGCGGCCAAGAGACCCAGTACTTC
>16|TRBV7-4|-|-|TRBJ2-3
CASSAGDGFRTDTQYF
TGTGCCAGCAGCGCTGGCGACGGTTTCCGCACAGATACGCAGTATTTT
>16|TRBV12-5|-|TRBD1|TRBJ1-2
CASGLVLPGTGSGYTF
TGTGCTAGTGGTTTGGTATTGCCGGGGACAGGCAGTGGCTACACCTTC
>11|TRBV29-1|-|-|TRBJ1-1
CSVRQGTEAFF
TGCAGCGTTCGCCAGGGCACTGAAGCTTTCTTT
>14|TRBV28|-|-|TRBJ1-1
CASSLRQLNTEAFF
TGTGCCAGCAGCCTCCGACAGTTAAACACTGAAGCTTTCTTT
>15|TRBV9|once|-|TRBJ1-1
CASSVTTARNTEAFF
TGTGCCAGCAGCGTAACGACAGCCCGAAACACTGAAGCTTTCTTT
>16|TRBV7-3|-|-|TRBJ2-2
CASSTDPGRVPGELFF
TGTGCCAGCAGCACCGATCCGGGGCGGGTCCCCGGGGAGCTGTTTTTT
>16|TRBV4-3|-|TRBD2|TRBJ2-3
CASSQTSGGATDTQYF
TGCGCCAGCAGCCAGACTAGCGGGGGGGCCACAGATACGCAGTATTTT
>13|TRBV19|-|TRBD1|TRBJ2-7
CASSGQGRYEQYF
TGTGCCAGTAGTGGACAGGGTCGCTACGAGCAGTACTTC
>17|TRBV9|-|-|TRBJ2-3
CASSVASRGKGTDTQYF
TGTGCCAGCAGCGTAGCTTCCAGGGGAAAGGGGACAGATACGCAGTATTTT
>16|TRBV29-1|once|TRBD2|TRBJ2-1
CSVPGTSGGFYNEQFF
TGCAGCGTACCCGGGACTAGCGGGGGGTTTTACAATGAGCAGTTCTTC
>13|TRBV9|-|-|TRBJ2-3
CASSRLSTDTQYF
TGTGCCAGCTCGCGGTTGAGCACAGATACGCAGTATTTT
>14|TRBV6-5|-|TRBD1|TRBJ1-2
CASRRGQATYGYTF
TGTGCCAGCAGACGAGGACAGGCCACCTATGGCTACACCTTC
>12|TRBV4-1|-|-|TRBJ1-6
CASSQGISPLHF
TGCGCCAGCAGCCAAGGGATCTCACCCCTCCACTTT
>13|TRBV29-1|-|-|TRBJ2-3
CSVDGQGRETQYF
TGCAGCGTTGATGGGCAGGGGAGGGAAACGCAGTATTTT
>15|TRBV5-1|-|TRBD2|TRBJ2-1
CASSSGLLNYNEQFF
TGCGCCAGCAGCTCGGGACTACTTAACTACAATGAGCAGTTCTTC
>17|TRBV19|-|TRBD2|TRBJ2-2
CASSKGLAGGKAGELFF
TGTGCCAGTAGTAAGGGACTAGCGGGGGGGAAAGCCGGGGAGCTGTTTTTT
>17|TRBV4-2|-|-|TRBJ2-5
CASSQPGDGTHQETQYF
TGTGCCAGCAGCCAACCTGGAGACGGTACCCACCAAGAGACCCAGTACTTC
>17|TRBV5-1|-|TRBD1|TRBJ1-3
CASSLNTGGAGGNTIYF
TGCGCCAGCAGCTTGAATACAGGGGGCGCAGGTGGAAACACCATATATTTT
>16|TRBV19|-|-|TRBJ1-6
CASSRGEQGGRSPLHF
TGTGCCAGTAGTAGAGGGGAGCAAGGGGGACGGTCACCCCTCCACTTT
>14|TRBV9|-|-|TRBJ1-2
CASSPQDSTYGYTF
TGTGCCAGCAGCCCCCAGGACAGTACCTATGGCTACACCTTC
>13|TRBV4-2|-|-|TRBJ1-4
CASSQRAPEKLFF
TGTGCCAGCAGCCAAAGGGCCCCTGAAAAACTGTTTTTT
>16|TRBV4-3|-|-|TRBJ1-4
CASSQDPRDAGEKLFF
TGCGCCAGCAGCCAAGATCCGCGGGATGCCGGTGAGAAACTGTTTTTT
>14|TRBV15|-|-|TRBJ2-7
CATSRDMDSYEQYF
TGTGCCACCAGCAGAGATATGGATAGCTACGAGCAGTACTTC
>14|TRBV6-1|-|TRBD2|TRBJ2-1
CASSSGLAPNEQFF
TGTGCCAGCAGCTCGGGACTAGCGCCCAATGAGCAGTTCTTC
>13|TRBV5-1|-|TRBD1|TRBJ2-5
CASRSGQEWTQYF
TGCGCCAGCAGATCTGGACAGGAATGGACCCAGTACTTC
>15|TRBV11-2|-|-|TRBJ1-1
CASSLEAGVVTEAFF
TGTGCCAGCAGCTTAGAGGCAGGGGTTGTCACTGAAGCTTTCTTT